A single sample is the source of the 17 T cell receptor beta chains below, sequenced in a study of monozygotic twins with inflammatory bowel disease (dated by TCRdb to between 2019 and 2020). The library was obtained by 5' RACE. Reads for this sample came from an Illumina HiSeq 2500. Following reprocessing of the reads by TCRdb, the data hold one row per CDR3 protein sequence and no DNA is available. The table for this sample lists 350,000 to 500,000 distinct CDR3 sequences. 2.4% of the sample comes from the top ten. The source material was blood. The receptors come from a human donor with ulcerative colitis or Crohn's disease, or a healthy co-twin of an affected twin (not recorded which).

The chain's CDR3 is CATPSGGGNNEYGYTF. The chain is built from TRBV7-2 and TRBJ1-2; lacking DNA, the TRBD1 call made by TCRdb goes unchecked. Germline values: CDR1 SGHTA, CDR2 FQGNSA. The length of the CDR3 is 16 residues. Using reference TRBV7-2 and TRBJ1-2 for the parts outside the CDR3, the full variable domain is GAGVSQSPSNKVTEKGKDVELRCDPISGHTALYWYRQSLGQGLEFLIYFQGNSAPDKSGLPSDRFSAERTGGSVSTLTIQRTQQEDSAVYLCATPSGGGNNEYGYTFGSGTRLTVV.

The rearrangement joins TRBV7-2 to TRBJ1-5; TCRdb outputs TRBD1, but without DNA this stays unchecked. This CDR3 is built from 17 residues. Germline CDR1 is SGHTA and CDR2 is FQGNSA. CDR3 region: CASSLASGPGADQPQHF.

The chain couples TRBV27 to TRBJ1-4; TCRdb's D call, TRBD1, is unchecked because there is no DNA. Germline CDR1 and CDR2: MNHEY and SMNVEV (reference sequence). The CDR3 is 14 amino acids. CDR3 loop: CASSPDSYNEKLFF.

The chain couples TRBV5-1 to TRBJ2-2. Germline assignment: CDR1 SGHRS and CDR2 YFSETQ. CDR3 length: 14 amino acids. CDR3 sequence reads: CASSARADTGELFF.

The CDR3 sequence: CASSPMELAGSPYEQYF. The chain links TRBV18 to TRBJ2-7; the TCRdb D gene call, TRBD2, has no DNA to confirm it. The CDR3 runs to 17 residues. Germline CDR1 KGHSH, CDR2 LQKENI.

The chain carries TRBV20-1 and TRBJ2-1. The CDR3 loop spans 16 amino acids. CDR1 is DFQATT and CDR2 is SNEGSKA in the germline V gene (reference sequence). The CDR3: CSARDISGKSYNEQFF.

The J gene is TRBJ1-5, the V gene TRBV3-1; TCRdb's D call of TRBD1 is untestable without DNA. CDR3 length equals 14 residues. Germline values: CDR1 LGHDT, CDR2 YNNKEL (reference sequence). CDR3 residues: CASSQGRGGQPQHF.

The chain couples TRBV12-3 or TRBV12-4 to TRBJ1-5; TCRdb names TRBD1, which stays unverified in the absence of DNA. CDR3 length: 14 residues. CDR3: CASRPGTGNQPQHF.

V gene TRBV7-3 combines with J gene TRBJ2-1. This CDR3 region has 13 residues. Germline V gene lookup returns CDR1 SGHTA and CDR2 FQGTGA. The CDR3 is CASSPFLGGEQFF. Full variable domain (missing parts from reference TRBV7-3 and TRBJ2-1): GAGVSQTPSNKVTEKGKYVELRCDPISGHTALYWYRQSLGQGPEFLIYFQGTGAADDSGLPNDRFFAVRPEGSVSTLKIQRTERGDSAVYLCASSPFLGGEQFFGPGTRLTVL.

The chain carries TRBV6-6 and TRBJ1-1. CDR1 and CDR2 from the germline V gene are MNHNY and SVGAGI (reference sequence). This CDR3 is built from 14 residues. CDR3 in amino acids: CASSYLQLNTEAFF.

The chain recombines TRBV24-1 with TRBJ2-5; absent DNA, TCRdb's TRBD2 call cannot be checked. The CDR3 sequence is 13 residues long. Germline V CDR1 and CDR2: KGHDR, SFDVKD. CDR3 sequence reads: CATSGAGGETQYF.

This chain uses TRBV3-1 with TRBJ2-2; no DNA is available, so the TRBD1 call from TCRdb remains unchecked. CDR1 and CDR2 from the germline V gene are LGHDT and YNNKEL (reference sequence). The CDR3 spans 17 residues. The CDR3 sequence is CASSQVRTGHITGELFF.

The chain joins TRBV19 to TRBJ1-1; TCRdb selects TRBD1, and the lack of DNA leaves this call unchecked. The CDR3 extends over 15 amino acids. Germline V gene data show CDR1 as LNHDA and CDR2 as SQIVND (reference sequence). This chain's CDR3 is CASTPFRGDTTEAFF.

The chain is built from TRBV6-1 and TRBJ1-5; TCRdb gives TRBD1 as the D gene, but with no DNA this cannot be confirmed. The CDR3 runs 15 residues. Germline values: CDR1 MNHNS, CDR2 SASEGT. The chain's CDR3 is CASSEVGGSNQPQHF.

The rearrangement links TRBV3-1 to TRBJ1-1. The CDR3 contains 14 residues. The germline gives CDR1 LGHDT, CDR2 YNNKEL (reference sequence). CDR3 loop: CASSQVVKGTEAFF.

The chain has TRBV20-1 and TRBJ2-2; the D call of TRBD1 rests on TCRdb alone, since no DNA is present to check it. CDR1 DFQATT and CDR2 SNEGSKA come from the germline V gene (reference sequence). There are 15 residues in the CDR3. CDR3: CSARGQGTNTGELFF.

V usage is TRBV7-6 and J usage is TRBJ2-2; TCRdb's D call of TRBD2 is untestable without DNA. There are 17 residues in the CDR3. Germline CDR1 and CDR2: SGHVS and FNYEAQ. CDR3 loop: CASSSHLAGLLNGELFF.